This TCR beta chain derives from a study of blood T cells in healthy people across ages. Study-wide points: As age increased, TCR beta diversity per million T cells fell in a roughly linear fashion.

Germline values: CDR1 SEHNR, CDR2 FQNEAQ (reference sequence). The CDR3 runs to 12 residues. In the case of this clonotype: Antigen: not known. Mismatch with germline at one junction end may stem from a read error.

Using a J-beta primer mix together with a sample-barcoded 5' primer, a second PCR was run for roughly 6 to 11 cycles. TCRdb redid the calling of the 5' RACE reads with MiXCR, one entry per CDR3 protein. The sample includes hundreds of thousands of distinct CDR3 sequences, approximately 49% of them seen just once. Sequenced input: blood. The source of this sequence is a woman aged 60-75 years in good health. The chain uses TRBV7-9 and TRBJ2-4, with no clear D. The chain's CDR3 is CANSPSGNIQYF. CDR3 DNA: TGTGCCAACAGCCCATCAGGAAACATTCAGTACTTC.